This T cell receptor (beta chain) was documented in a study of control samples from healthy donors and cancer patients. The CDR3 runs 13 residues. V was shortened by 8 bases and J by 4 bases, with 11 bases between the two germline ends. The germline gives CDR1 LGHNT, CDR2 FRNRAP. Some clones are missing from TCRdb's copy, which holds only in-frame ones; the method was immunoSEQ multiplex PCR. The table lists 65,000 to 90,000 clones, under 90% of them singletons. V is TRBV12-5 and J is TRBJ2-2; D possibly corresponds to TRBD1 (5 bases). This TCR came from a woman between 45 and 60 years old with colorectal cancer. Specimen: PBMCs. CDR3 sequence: CASRPQGTGELFF. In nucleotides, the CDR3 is TGTGCTAGTCGGCCTCAGGGCACCGGGGAGCTGTTTTTT.